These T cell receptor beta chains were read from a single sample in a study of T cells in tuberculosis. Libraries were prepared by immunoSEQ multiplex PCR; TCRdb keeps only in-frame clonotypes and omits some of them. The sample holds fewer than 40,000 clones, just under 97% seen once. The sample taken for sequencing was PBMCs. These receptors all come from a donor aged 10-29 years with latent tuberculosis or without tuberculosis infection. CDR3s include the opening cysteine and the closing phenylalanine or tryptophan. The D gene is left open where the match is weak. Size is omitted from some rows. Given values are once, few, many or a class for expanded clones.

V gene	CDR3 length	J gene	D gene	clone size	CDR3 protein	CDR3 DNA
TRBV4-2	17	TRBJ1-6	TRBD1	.	CASSFGATGQGNSPLHF	TGTGCCAGCAGCTTCGGGGCTACCGGACAGGGTAATTCACCCCTCCACTTT
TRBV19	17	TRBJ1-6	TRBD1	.	CASSRLQGGSYNSPLHF	TGTGCCAGTAGTCGGTTACAGGGGGGAAGCTATAATTCACCCCTCCACTTT
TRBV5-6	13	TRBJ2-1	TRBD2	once	CASSPGRAGEQFF	TGTGCCAGCAGCCCCGGGAGGGCCGGTGAGCAGTTCTTC
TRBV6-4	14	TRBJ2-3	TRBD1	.	CASSATGGTDTQYF	TGTGCCAGCAGTGCGACAGGGGGGACAGATACGCAGTATTTT
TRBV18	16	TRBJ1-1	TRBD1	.	CASSPGTGGSFIEAFF	TGTGCCAGCTCACCCGGGACAGGGGGAAGTTTTATTGAAGCTTTCTTT
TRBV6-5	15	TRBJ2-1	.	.	CASSRTSPSYNEQFF	TGTGCCAGCAGCCGAACTAGCCCCTCCTACAATGAGCAGTTCTTC
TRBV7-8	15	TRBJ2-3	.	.	CASSLDLSGLDTQYF	TGTGCCAGCAGCTTAGATCTCTCCGGACTAGATACGCAGTATTTT
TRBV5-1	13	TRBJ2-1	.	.	CASSLTSSGEQFF	TGCGCCAGCAGCTTAACTAGCTCAGGTGAGCAGTTCTTC
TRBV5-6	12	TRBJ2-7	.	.	CASSLQGYEQYF	TGTGCCAGCAGCTTACAGGGTTACGAGCAGTACTTC
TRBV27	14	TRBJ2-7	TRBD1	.	CASSLRDRVYEQYF	TGTGCCAGCAGTTTGCGGGACAGGGTCTACGAGCAGTACTTC